The 16 T cell receptor beta chains listed next were all sequenced from one sample in a study of blood T cell repertoires in COVID-19 (dated by TCRdb to the early 2020s). The library relied on the immunoSEQ multiplex PCR assay. Sourced from immuneACCESS, this table was stored by TCRdb with only in-frame sequences that have V and J called. A share of the clones is absent; for the studies checked, an unresolved V gene accounts for under half, and the remainder has no known explanation. The sample has under 300,000 clones on record, 88% of them singletons. Over 2.5% of the sample belongs to the ten largest clones. Sequenced: PBMCs or T cells enriched from blood (not recorded which). These receptors originate from a middle-aged woman who had been exposed to COVID-19.

CDR3 protein: CASSPGAYYGYTF. As DNA, the CDR3 is TGTGCCAGCAGCCCTGGGGCTTACTATGGCTACACCTTC. V usage is TRBV7-9 and J usage is TRBJ1-2; the D gene is possibly TRBD1 (5 bases). Germline CDR1 SEHNR, CDR2 FQNEAQ (reference sequence). The CDR3 sequence is 13 residues long. Trimming took 5 bases from V and 3 from J, leaving 10 bases between them.

This sequence joins TRBV6-5 and TRBJ2-1; 12 bases line up with TRBD2. Germline V gene lookup returns CDR1 MNHEY and CDR2 SVGAGI. Trimming at V came to 6 bases and at J to 3 bases, leaving 3 bases not matched to a gene. This CDR3 has 15 amino acids. In DNA form, the CDR3 reads TGTGCCAGCAGGACTAGCGGGAGAAACTACAATGAGCAGTTCTTC. Translating it yields CASRTSGRNYNEQFF.

The CDR3, as DNA: TGTGCCAGCAGTGATTTGACAGGGAGAGAGACCCAGTACTTC. This encodes CASSDLTGRETQYF. The chain recombines TRBV6-4 with TRBJ2-5; 7 nucleotides line up with TRBD1. Germline CDR1 MRHNA, CDR2 SNTAGT. The CDR3 covers 14 residues. Unmatched junction bases numbered 5, after V lost 3 bases and J lost 4 bases.

The CDR3, as DNA: TGTGCCAGCAGCCCCAACTCGGGTTACACTGAAGCTTTCTTT. This translates into CASSPNSGYTEAFF. The chain couples TRBV11-2 to TRBJ1-1, with D hard to call. Germline V gene lookup returns CDR1 SGHAT and CDR2 FQNNGV. The V gene lost 5 bases and the J gene lost 3 bases, with 13 bases spanning the gap. The CDR3 runs to 14 residues.

This chain joins TRBV28 and TRBJ1-1; 10 bases match TRBD1. This CDR3 is built from 14 residues. Germline V lookup: CDR1 MDHEN, CDR2 SYDVKM. After removal of 8 bases from V and 4 bases from J, the junction contained 7 bases not matched to a gene. The CDR3 region is CASRDRGYGTEAFF. The CDR3 nucleotides are TGTGCCAGCCGGGACAGGGGATATGGCACTGAAGCTTTCTTT.

The J gene is TRBJ1-5, the V gene TRBV6-6; 7 nucleotides match TRBD1. The CDR3 is 15 amino acids. V shed 4 bases, J shed 2 bases, and the junction held 5 bases outside the gene matches. Germline V CDR1 and CDR2: MNHNY, SVGAGI (reference sequence). The CDR3 DNA follows: TGTGCCAGCAGTTTCGTTGGGACAGGCAATCAGCCCCAGCATTTT. The encoded protein is CASSFVGTGNQPQHF.

This chain connects TRBV11-2 to TRBJ2-2, with a tentative D call TRBD1 (6 bases). V was shortened by 5 bases and J by 2 bases, with 18 bases between the two germline ends. CDR1 is SGHAT, CDR2 FQNNGV, per germline. The CDR3 is made up of 17 amino acids. The DNA for the CDR3 is TGTGCCAGCAGCCCGAGGTTGACAGGAGTTAACACCGGGGAGCTGTTTTTT. This translates into CASSPRLTGVNTGELFF.

The rearrangement uses TRBV3-1 (or the pseudogene TRBV3-2) and TRBJ1-2; the D is unclear. V lost 1 base and J lost 7, with 7 bases in between. The V gene's germline CDR1 is LGHDT and CDR2 YNNKEL (reference sequence). This CDR3 comprises 12 residues. The CDR3 sequence is CASSQVEVGYTF. The CDR3 coding sequence is TGTGCCAGCAGCCAAGTCGAGGTTGGCTACACCTTC.

The chain carries TRBV18 and TRBJ2-4, with TRBD2 matching 7 bases. The length of the CDR3 is 17 residues. Trimming cost V 3 bases and J 4 bases; bases outside gene matches: 12. The V gene's germline CDR1 is KGHSH and CDR2 LQKENI. CDR3 sequence: CASSPVVAGDFKNIQYF. CDR3 DNA sequence: TGTGCCAGCTCACCTGTGGTAGCGGGCGACTTTAAAAACATTCAGTACTTC. Using reference TRBV18 and TRBJ2-4 for the parts outside the CDR3, the full variable domain is NAGVMQNPRHLVRRRGQEARLRCSPMKGHSHVYWYRQLPEEGLKFMVYLQKENIIDESGMPKERFSAEFPKEGPSILRIQQVVRGDSAAYFCASSPVVAGDFKNIQYFGAGTRLSVL.

The V gene is TRBV5-1, the J gene TRBJ2-1, with 10 nucleotides matching TRBD2. Looked up from germline, CDR1 is SGHRS and CDR2 is YFSETQ. The CDR3 sequence is 17 residues long. J gave up 1 base and V 1 base, and 5 bases lay outside the gene matches. DNA of the CDR3: TGCGCCAGCAGCTTGCCAGCGGGGGGGTTGTCCTACAATGAGCAGTTCTTC. Amino acid sequence: CASSLPAGGLSYNEQFF. Supplemented by reference TRBV5-1 and TRBJ2-1, the full variable domain reads KAGVTQTPRYLIKTRGQQVTLSCSPISGHRSVSWYQQTPGQGLQFLFEYFSETQRNKGNFPGRFSGRQFSNSRSEMNVSTLELGDSALYLCASSLPAGGLSYNEQFFGPGTRLTVL.

This chain uses TRBV7-9 with TRBJ2-1, with a tentative D call TRBD1 (6 bases). The CDR3 sequence is 15 residues long. The germline V gene has CDR1 SEHNR and CDR2 FQNEAQ (reference sequence). The V end lost 3 bases, the J end lost 0 bases, and 9 bases lay between the germline ends. As DNA, the CDR3 is TGTGCCAGCAGCTTCAGGGGAAGCTCCTACAATGAGCAGTTCTTC. Residues: CASSFRGSSYNEQFF. Variable domain in full (rest from reference TRBV7-9 and TRBJ2-1): DTGVSQNPRHKITKRGQNVTFRCDPISEHNRLYWYRQTLGQGPEFLTYFQNEAQLEKSRLLSDRFSAERPKGSFSTLEIQRTEQGDSAMYLCASSFRGSSYNEQFFGPGTRLTVL.

The chain has TRBV4-1 and TRBJ2-1, with 10 bases lining up with TRBD2. This CDR3 region has 15 residues. Germline-derived CDR1 and CDR2 are MGHRA and YSYEKL. V shed 1 base and J 4 bases; nucleotides not matched to a gene: 1. CDR3 nucleotides: TGCGCCAGCAGCCAAGCTAGCGGGAGTTACAATGAGCAGTTCTTC. It translates to CASSQASGSYNEQFF.

This clone was observed once. The gene calls are TRBV28 and TRBJ1-5; TRBD1 matches at 7 bases. CDR3 size: 16 residues. Looked up from germline, CDR1 is MDHEN and CDR2 is SYDVKM. Trimming cost V 6 bases and J 3 bases; bases outside gene matches: 11. The CDR3 sequence is CASRDGPGQINQPQHF. The CDR3 DNA is TGTGCCAGCAGGGATGGACCGGGACAGATCAATCAGCCCCAGCATTTT. Together with reference TRBV28 and TRBJ1-5, the CDR3 gives the full variable domain: DVKVTQSSRYLVKRTGEKVFLECVQDMDHENMFWYRQDPGLGLRLIYFSYDVKMKEKGDIPEGYSVSREKKERFSLILESASTNQTSMYLCASRDGPGQINQPQHFGDGTRLSIL.

The V gene is TRBV9, the J gene TRBJ2-1; D is perhaps TRBD2 (5 bases). Deletions cut 4 bases from V and 3 bases from J, with 8 bases between. Per the germline V gene, CDR1 is SGDLS and CDR2 is YYNGEE. The CDR3 consists of 13 residues. The CDR3 DNA is TGTGCCAGCAGCCTAGCCCTCTACAATGAGCAGTTCTTC. Translated, it gives CASSLALYNEQFF.

In DNA, the CDR3 is TGTGCCAGCAGGGACCGGACAGGGAGGGCAGATACGCAGTATTTT. Translated, it gives CASRDRTGRADTQYF. This chain joins TRBV2 and TRBJ2-3; D is perhaps TRBD1 (8 bases). Trimming removed 6 bases from V and 4 bases from J, with 17 bases in between. The germline V gene has CDR1 SNHLY and CDR2 FYNNEI. The CDR3 contains 15 residues.

V is TRBV15 and J is TRBJ1-1; D gene ambiguous. The germline gives CDR1 LNHNV, CDR2 YYDKDF (reference sequence). The ends were cut back, 1 base at V and 0 bases at J, with 9 bases in the middle. This CDR3 has 15 amino acids. DNA for the CDR3: TGTGCCACCAGCAGAGGTCGAGGCTTGAACACTGAAGCTTTCTTT. Its protein product is CATSRGRGLNTEAFF.